This T cell receptor beta chain originates from a study of human versus mouse CDR3 diversity and MHC coevolution. Whole-study findings and limits: Humans had the largest estimated TCR beta repertoire, 1.5 million to 2 million clonotypes.

Cells were CD45RO-negative CD62L-positive naive CD4 T cells sorted from PBMCs. The junction had 12 bases not matched to a gene; V was cut back by 7 bases and J by 4 bases. Germline V gene lookup returns CDR1 LNHDA and CDR2 SQIVND (reference sequence). The CDR3 runs to 18 residues. About this clone: Its antigen is unidentified.

Assay: immunoSEQ multiplex PCR; the TCRdb copy retains only in-frame clones and omits some. The sample consists of tens of thousands of clones, about 94% of them appearing once. Sequencing was performed on naive CD4+ T cells from blood. Stated subset: CD45RO-negative CD62L-positive naive CD4 T cells. The sequence was obtained from a person between 55 and 69 years old in good health. The chain couples TRBV19 to TRBJ2-6, with 11 nucleotides matching TRBD1. DNA of the CDR3: TGTGCCAGTACCAAAACCGGGACAGGGGGTGTCGGGGCCAACGTCCTGACTTTC. Encoded protein: CASTKTGTGGVGANVLTF. The full variable domain, with the rest looked up from reference TRBV19 and TRBJ2-6, is DGGITQSPKYLFRKEGQNVTLSCEQNLNHDAMYWYRQDPGQGLRLIYYSQIVNDFQKGDIAEGYSVSREKKESFPLTVTSAQKNPTAFYLCASTKTGTGGVGANVLTFGAGSRLTVL.